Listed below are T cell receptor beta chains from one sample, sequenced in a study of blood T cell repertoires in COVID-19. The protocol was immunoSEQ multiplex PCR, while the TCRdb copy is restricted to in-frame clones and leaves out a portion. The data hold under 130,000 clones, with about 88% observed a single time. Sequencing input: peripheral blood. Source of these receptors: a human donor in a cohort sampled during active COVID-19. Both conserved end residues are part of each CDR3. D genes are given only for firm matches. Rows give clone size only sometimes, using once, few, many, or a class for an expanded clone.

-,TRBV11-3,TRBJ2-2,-,TGTGCCAGCAGCTCCGGGGCCGGGGAGCTGTTTTTT,CASSSGAGELFF
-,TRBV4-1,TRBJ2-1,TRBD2,TGCGCCAGCAGCCAAGAGCGGCTAGCGGGGCACAATGAGCAGTTCTTC,CASSQERLAGHNEQFF
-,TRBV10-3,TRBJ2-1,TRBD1,TGTGCCATCAGTGACAGGGGGTCTTCCTCTCCTTACAATGAGCAGTTCTTC,CAISDRGSSSPYNEQFF
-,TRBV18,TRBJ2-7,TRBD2,TGTGCCAGCTCACCACCCCTAGCGGGGGGGTACGAGCAGTACTTC,CASSPPLAGGYEQYF
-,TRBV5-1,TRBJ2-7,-,TGCGCCAGCAGCTCATTCACCGGGAGCCTTCTTTCCTACGAGCAGTACTTC,CASSSFTGSLLSYEQYF
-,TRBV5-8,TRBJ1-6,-,TGTGCCAGCAGCTCCACAGGGATGGGTAATTCACCCCTCCACTTT,CASSSTGMGNSPLHF
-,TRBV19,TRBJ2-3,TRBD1,TGTGCCAGTAGTATTCAGGGGGCAGATACGCAGTATTTT,CASSIQGADTQYF
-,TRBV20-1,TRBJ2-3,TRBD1,TGCAGTGCTAGTGCGGGACAGGGGACAGATACGCAGTATTTT,CSASAGQGTDTQYF
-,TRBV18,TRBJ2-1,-,TGTGCCAGCTCACTAATAGCGAGGGGGGGCTCCTACAATGAGCAGTTCTTC,CASSLIARGGSYNEQFF
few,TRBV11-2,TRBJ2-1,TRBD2,TGTGCCAGCAGCTTAGTCGAGGGACTAGCGGGGGTTTGGAATGAGCAGTTCTTC,CASSLVEGLAGVWNEQFF
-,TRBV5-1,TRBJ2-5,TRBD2,TGCGCCAGCAGCTCAAGCGGGGGGGCTGAGGAGACCCAGTACTTC,CASSSSGGAEETQYF
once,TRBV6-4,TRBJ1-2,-,TGTGCCAGCAGTGAAGGGGCAGGGGAGATCTATGGCTACACCTTC,CASSEGAGEIYGYTF
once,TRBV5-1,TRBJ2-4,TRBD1,TGCGCCAGCAGCGCCGGACAGGGGGCCAAAAACATTCAGTACTTC,CASSAGQGAKNIQYF
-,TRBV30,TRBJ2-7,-,TGTGCCTGGAGGGGCCGCTCCTACGAGCAGTACTTC,CAWRGRSYEQYF
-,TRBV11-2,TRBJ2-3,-,TGTGCCAGCAGCCCTAGGGTTGGACTTTTTAGCACAGATACGCAGTATTTT,CASSPRVGLFSTDTQYF
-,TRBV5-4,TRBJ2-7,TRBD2,TGTGCCAGCAGCTTGGGTGGGACTAGCGGGGGGAACTACGAGCAGTACTTC,CASSLGGTSGGNYEQYF
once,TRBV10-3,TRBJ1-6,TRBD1,TGTGCCATCAATCCCGACAGGGATGGTCCCCTCCACTTT,CAINPDRDGPLHF
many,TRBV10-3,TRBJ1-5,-,TGTGCCATCGGAACAGATAGCAATCAGCCCCAGCATTTT,CAIGTDSNQPQHF
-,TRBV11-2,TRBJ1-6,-,TGTGCCAGCAGCTTAGGTCTCGGGAATTCACCCCTCCACTTT,CASSLGLGNSPLHF
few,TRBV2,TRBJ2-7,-,TGTGCCAGCAGGATGGACTTTTTCGAGCAGTACTTC,CASRMDFFEQYF
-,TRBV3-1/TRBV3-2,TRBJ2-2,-,TGTGCCAGCAGCCAAATACAGAACACCGGGGAGCTGTTTTTT,CASSQIQNTGELFF
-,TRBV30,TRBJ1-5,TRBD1,TGTGCCTGGAGTAGGGGACAGGGCAATCAGCCCCAGCATTTT,CAWSRGQGNQPQHF
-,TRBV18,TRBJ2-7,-,TGTGCCAGCTCACTCACTGGGACATTTGGGGGCTACGAGCAGTACTTC,CASSLTGTFGGYEQYF